This TCR beta chain was documented in a study of response to subunit inactivated influenza vaccine. This clonotype was counted between two and nine times. The target antigen is unknown. The V gene's germline CDR1 is LGHDT and CDR2 YNNKEL (reference sequence). There are 16 residues in the CDR3. V lost 0 bases to trimming and J lost 1 base, with 13 bases between them. Study results and limitations: The authors suggested that every seasonal influenza vaccination recruits few new T cells.

MiXCR, run by TCRdb on the RT-PCR reads, gives a single entry per CDR3 protein. This table has roughly 570,000 distinct CDR3 sequences, 14% appearing once. The clonotype originates from a man aged 50-60 years who received an inactivated influenza vaccine. This material consisted of PBMCs from blood, taken roughly 13 days after vaccination. V is TRBV3-1 and J is TRBJ2-7; D ambiguous. The DNA for the CDR3 is TGTGCCAGCAGCCAAGAAGGCGGCTACCTTTCCTACGAGCAGTACTTC. Translated: CASSQEGGYLSYEQYF.